This entry describes one TCR beta chain. Its antigen is undetermined. The data were taken from a study of cytomegalovirus exposure and HLA in healthy donors. Study-wide points: A classifier reportedly called cytomegalovirus status with high sensitivity and specificity. Specificity of three CMV-associated chains for CMV antigens was verified in vitro.

V lost 8 bases and J lost 4; bases outside the gene matches: 17. The CDR3 has 16 amino acids. Germline loops: CDR1 MNHNY, CDR2 SVGAGI (reference sequence). The assay was immunoSEQ multiplex PCR, and TCRdb's table has in-frame clones only and misses some. The table lists about 340,000 clones, 86% of them singletons. This clonotype was sampled from a woman younger than 35 in good health and CMV-seronegative. V and J are TRBV6-6 and TRBJ2-7; TRBD2 agrees at 7 bases. Source material: PBMCs. CDR3 loop: CASCLGGGRKGYEQYF. CDR3 coding DNA: TGTGCCAGCTGTCTTGGCGGGGGAAGGAAGGGGTACGAGCAGTACTTC.